A single sample is the source of the 8 T cell receptor beta chains below, sequenced in a study of blood T cell repertoires in COVID-19. TCRdb keeps only in-frame clones here, not all; method: immunoSEQ multiplex PCR. Of about 44,000 clones listed, about 90% are singletons. Sequencing was done on a sample of peripheral blood. The source is a woman aged 80 or older in a cohort sampled during active or convalescent COVID-19.

The chain employs TRBV7-9 and TRBJ1-2; D uncertain. The ends were cut back, 1 base at V and 6 bases at J, with 18 bases in the middle. The CDR3 consists of 16 residues. CDR1 is SEHNR and CDR2 is FQNEAQ in the germline V gene (reference sequence). CDR3 in amino acids: CASSLGASGGYDGYTF. Written as DNA, the CDR3 is TGTGCCAGCAGCTTAGGGGCCTCAGGAGGGTATGATGGCTACACCTTC.

J is TRBJ1-2 and V is TRBV2, with TRBD1 matching over 8 bases. J was trimmed by 7 bases and V by 4 bases; bases with no gene match: 11. The CDR3 runs 15 residues. Germline V gene sequence: CDR1 SNHLY, CDR2 FYNNEI. The CDR3 reads CASSVLVTGVFGYTF. The CDR3 DNA reads TGTGCCAGCAGTGTCTTAGTGACAGGGGTGTTTGGCTACACCTTC.

The V call is TRBV9, the J call TRBJ1-2, with TRBD1 as a possible D gene (5 bases). CDR3 length equals 13 residues. Trimming took off 4 bases at V and 0 bases at J, with 7 bases between the two ends. CDR1 and CDR2 (germline): SGDLS, YYNGEE. The CDR3 sequence: CASSSGANYGYTF. The CDR3, as DNA: TGTGCCAGCAGCTCGGGGGCTAACTATGGCTACACCTTC. The entire variable domain, with the rest obtained from reference TRBV9 and TRBJ1-2, is as follows: DSGVTQTPKHLITATGQRVTLRCSPRSGDLSVYWYQQSLDQGLQFLIQYYNGEERAKGNILERFSAQQFPDLHSELNLSSLELGDSALYFCASSSGANYGYTFGSGTRLTVV.

This clone has just one count. The chain carries TRBV9 and TRBJ2-7; possibly TRBD1 for D (5 bases). Trimming cost V 0 bases and J 3 bases, with 13 bases left between them. The CDR3 runs 15 residues. CDR1 is SGDLS and CDR2 is YYNGEE in the germline V gene. The CDR3 spells CASSVDGAGFYEQYF. CDR3 sequence (DNA): TGTGCCAGCAGCGTAGATGGGGCAGGCTTCTACGAGCAGTACTTC.

The chain carries TRBV5-4 and TRBJ2-3; weak D call: TRBD2 (7 bases). Trimming stripped 2 bases from V and 5 bases from J, with 15 bases between. Germline loops: CDR1 SGHNT, CDR2 YYREEE (reference sequence). The CDR3 runs to 15 residues. This chain's CDR3 is CASSLGGATRDTQYF. CDR3 bases: TGTGCCAGCAGCTTAGGGGGGGCGACAAGAGATACGCAGTATTTT.

The J gene is TRBJ1-6, the V gene TRBV7-2; a weak D match, TRBD1 (5 bases). The CDR3 length is 18 residues. Germline assignment: CDR1 SGHTA and CDR2 FQGNSA. Trimming cost V 6 bases and J 6 bases, with 24 bases left between them. CDR3 residues: CASRKHRSQSSRNSPLHF. The DNA of the CDR3 is TGTGCCAGCAGAAAACACAGGAGCCAATCATCGCGTAATTCACCCCTCCACTTT.

This chain uses TRBV5-1 with TRBJ1-2; 7 positions match TRBD1. This CDR3 comprises 15 residues. From germline, CDR1 is SGHRS and CDR2 YFSETQ. The junction had 6 bases not matched to a gene; V was cut back by 4 bases and J by 0 bases. CDR3 amino acids: CASSRDRAANYGYTF. The CDR3 nucleotides are TGCGCCAGCAGCCGAGACAGGGCCGCTAACTATGGCTACACCTTC.

The rearrangement links TRBV10-3 to TRBJ2-1; the match to TRBD2 covers 7 bases. With V trimmed by 8 bases and J by 4 bases, 8 bases remained unmatched. The germline gives CDR1 ENHRY, CDR2 SYGVKD. This CDR3 comprises 14 residues. The CDR3 region has the DNA TGTGCCATCGCTGCGGGAGAGGGGTACAATGAGCAGTTCTTC. The encoded protein is CAIAAGEGYNEQFF.